This TCR beta chain originates from a study of T cell responses to AZD1222 COVID-19 vaccine. Study results and caveats: Donors were chiefly white British, with a greater number of females, and clonal diversity was perhaps underestimated.

Remarks on this clone: Its antigen is unknown.

The CDR3 extends over 16 amino acids. Germline V gene sequence: CDR1 SGHRS, CDR2 YFSETQ. V was trimmed by 0 bases and J by 4 bases, leaving 14 bases between them. TCRdb's table, derived via immunoSEQ multiplex PCR, lists solely in-frame clones and lacks some. The top ten hold 45% to 50% of the sample, which has just under 75,000 clones, around three quarters seen once. V usage is TRBV5-1 and J usage is TRBJ2-1; D tentatively reads TRBD1 or TRBD2 (6 bases each). The clonotype was recovered from an adult who received the AZD1222 COVID-19 vaccine. The specimen comprised peripheral blood, sampled 28 days after the second AZD1222 dose. This CDR3 is CASSLAGQGGYNEQFF. The DNA for the CDR3 is TGCGCCAGCAGCTTGGCCGGCCAAGGGGGGTACAATGAGCAGTTCTTC.